Following are 5 T cell receptor beta chains from one sample sequenced in a study of blood T cells in healthy people across ages. Sample-barcoded 5' priming and a J-beta primer mix drove a second PCR of about 6 to 12 cycles. TCRdb re-analysed the 5' RACE reads in MiXCR, keeping a single row per CDR3 protein. There are about 800,000 distinct CDR3 sequences in the sample; more than 35% occur only once, and 18% lies in the top ten. The sample was blood. The receptors were gathered from an elderly man in good health.

This clonotype was seen repeatedly, ten times or more. This chain links TRBV10-3 with TRBJ2-7; 13 nucleotides align to TRBD2. The CDR3 extends over 16 amino acids. Trimming took 3 bases from V and 4 from J; bases not matched to a gene: 6. CDR1 ENHRY and CDR2 SYGVKD come from the germline V gene. CDR3 protein: CAISEQLAGGNYEQYF. The CDR3 DNA is TGTGCCATCAGTGAACAACTAGCGGGAGGGAATTACGAGCAGTACTTC.

There are a few counts of this clonotype. A much larger clone lies a single base off, so this may be a read error. For the CDR3, the DNA is TGTGCCACCAGTGCATCGTCTCTAGCCGGGAACGAGCAGTACTTC. Protein product: CATSASSLAGNEQYF. The chain joins TRBV10-3 to TRBJ2-7, with D possibly TRBD2 on 5 matching bases. Germline V gene sequence: CDR1 ENHRY, CDR2 SYGVKD. CDR3 length equals 15 residues.

The chain recombines TRBV7-2 with TRBJ1-6; the D gene is possibly TRBD1 (5 bases). The CDR3 totals 14 residues. Germline V gene data show CDR1 as SGHTA and CDR2 as FQGNSA. V was clipped by 5 bases and J by 7 bases, with 12 bases between them. CDR3 sequence reads: CASSPDSWNSPLHF. The CDR3 DNA is TGTGCCAGCAGCCCAGACAGTTGGAATTCACCCCTCCACTTT.

This clonotype has a handful of counts. The chain combines TRBV9 with TRBJ2-7; D is tentatively TRBD1 or TRBD2 (5 bases each). The germline CDR1 and CDR2 sequences are SGDLS and YYNGEE. V shed 0 bases and J shed 7 bases, with 17 bases lying between them. The CDR3 covers 15 residues. The CDR3 here is CASSVGGRGVNEQYF. The DNA for the CDR3 is TGTGCCAGCAGCGTAGGAGGGCGAGGGGTAAATGAGCAGTACTTC. Filled out from reference TRBV9 and TRBJ2-7, the complete variable domain reads DSGVTQTPKHLITATGQRVTLRCSPRSGDLSVYWYQQSLDQGLQFLIQYYNGEERAKGNILERFSAQQFPDLHSELNLSSLELGDSALYFCASSVGGRGVNEQYFGPGTRLTVT.

The chain links TRBV3-1 to TRBJ2-7; possibly TRBD1 for D (5 bases). The CDR3 sequence is 15 residues long. Germline V gives CDR1 LGHDT, CDR2 YNNKEL (reference sequence). Trimming shortened V by 4 bases and J by 0 bases, and 13 bases separated the two germline ends. CDR3 bases: TGTGCCAGCAGCCGGGGCCCTTCGAGCTCCTACGAGCAGTACTTC. This codes for CASSRGPSSSYEQYF.